The sequence of this T cell receptor beta chain was determined in a study of Tregs in tolerant kidney transplant recipients. Study background: Recipients received nonmyeloablative bone marrow transplants from related graft donors, with transient mixed chimerism. Study-level findings and limits: Activated donor B cell expansion appeared to reveal the most relevant donor-specific TCRbeta repertoire. Some patients' samples used different primers over time, so nucleotide sequences weren't comparable.

CDR3 length: 14 amino acids. Trimming stripped 1 base from V and 7 bases from J, with 14 bases between. Germline CDR1 SGHTS, CDR2 YDEGEE. About this clone: Its cognate antigen is unknown.

Thawed PBMCs were FACS-sorted into unstimulated CD4+CD25+CD127- regulatory T cells, CD4+CD25- non-regulatory cells, CD4 and CD8 cells. The assay was immunoSEQ multiplex PCR, and TCRdb's table has in-frame clones only and misses some. Here the sample spans about 100,000 clones, 80% to 95% being singletons. The chain is built from TRBV5-8 and TRBJ2-5, with D possibly TRBD2 on 5 matching bases. This TCR derives from a human donor who received a combined kidney and bone marrow transplant. The sample consisted of CD4+ T cells from blood, taken before the transplant. The CDR3 DNA reads TGTGCCAGCAGCTTGAGAGGGTCTCCGTTGACCCAGTACTTC. Its translation: CASSLRGSPLTQYF. The complete variable domain, with remaining parts taken from reference TRBV5-8 and TRBJ2-5, reads EAGVTQSPTHLIKTRGQQATLRCSPISGHTSVYWYQQALGLGLQFLLWYDEGEERNRGNFPPRFSGRQFPNYSSELNVNALELEDSALYLCASSLRGSPLTQYFGPGTRLLVL.